A selection of T cell receptor beta chains follows, all from one sample in a study of prognosis after radiotherapy for stage I lung cancer. TCRdb re-derived calls from the multiplex PCR reads in MiXCR, one entry per CDR3 protein. Of some 60,000 distinct CDR3 sequences listed, more than 20% are singletons. Sequencing used PBMCs, obtained before or after stereotactic body radiation therapy (not recorded which). The receptors here all came from a donor at least 50 years old with non-small cell lung cancer. Each CDR3 is given with its conserved first and last residue. The D gene is left open where the match is weak. The size field is filled for only some rows; it gives once, few, many or a size class.

NA,TRBJ1-6,13,TRBV6-1,many,CASRRRDDSPLHF,TGTGCCAGCAGAAGACGGGACGATTCACCCCTCCACTTT
NA,TRBJ2-3,15,TRBV19,NA,CASSISAGPTDTQYF,TGTGCCAGTAGTATTTCAGCTGGGCCCACAGATACGCAGTATTTT
NA,TRBJ2-7,13,TRBV6-2/TRBV6-3,NA,CASSPDRDYEQYF,TGTGCCAGCAGTCCGGACAGGGACTACGAGCAATACTTC
NA,TRBJ1-5,16,TRBV20-1,many,CSARRGGSYSNQPQHF,TGCAGTGCGAGAAGGGGGGGCAGCTATAGCAATCAGCCCCAGCATTTT
NA,TRBJ2-3,18,TRBV7-3,few,CASSLIGGVGAGTDTQYF,TGTGCCAGCAGCTTAATCGGAGGCGTGGGGGCCGGCACAGATACGCAGTATTTT
NA,TRBJ1-1,16,TRBV27,many,CASSLSGRTGNTEAFF,TGTGCCAGCAGTTTAAGTGGTCGGACGGGGAACACTGAAGCTTTCTTT
NA,TRBJ2-7,17,TRBV5-6,many,CASSLFSGLPQIYEQYF,TGTGCCAGCAGCTTGTTTTCGGGGCTGCCCCAAATCTACGAGCAGTACTTC
TRBD1,TRBJ2-7,14,TRBV18,many,CASRRAGGSYEQYF,TGTGCCAGCCGTCGAGCAGGGGGCTCCTACGAGCAGTACTTC
TRBD2,TRBJ2-1,16,TRBV4-2,many,CASSQETSGGVTEQFF,TGTGCCAGCAGCCAAGAGACTAGCGGGGGGGTCACTGAGCAGTTCTTC
NA,TRBJ1-1,13,TRBV7-8,NA,CASNLAHGTEAFF,TGTGCCAGCAACTTAGCGCATGGGACTGAAGCTTTCTTT
TRBD1,TRBJ1-5,15,TRBV18,NA,CASSPGTGINQPQHF,TGTGCCAGCTCACCCGGGACAGGCATTAATCAGCCCCAGCATTTT
NA,TRBJ1-5,15,TRBV19,many,CASTLTWGPNQPQHF,TGTGCCAGTACCTTGACGTGGGGGCCCAATCAGCCCCAGCATTTT
NA,TRBJ2-3,13,TRBV20-1,many,CSASRGVLDTQYF,TGCAGTGCTAGTAGGGGGGTCCTAGATACGCAGTATTTT